The 10 T cell receptor beta chains reported below all come from one sample, sequenced in a study of long-term antiretroviral therapy in people with HIV. Researchers ran immunoSEQ v3.0 at survey level. Only in-frame clones appear in the TCRdb table, and some are missing; sequencing was by immunoSEQ multiplex PCR. The table includes about 24,000 clones, approximately 88% detected once. The source was unsorted PBMCs, collected just over 4.2 years after starting antiretroviral therapy. These receptors were collected from a man aged 30 to 39 with HIV.

This clone has just one count. The chain links TRBV6-4 to TRBJ2-1, with D possibly matching TRBD2 (6 bases). V shed 6 bases and J shed 6 bases, with 18 bases lying between them. The germline V gene encodes CDR1 MRHNA and CDR2 SNTAGT. The CDR3 runs to 15 residues. The CDR3, as DNA: TGTGCCAGCAGCTCGGGGGTCCACACTGCCAATGAGCAGTTCTTC. This encodes CASSSGVHTANEQFF.

The rearrangement joins TRBV6-6 to TRBJ2-2, with 9 bases fitting TRBD2. Per the germline V gene, CDR1 is MNHNY and CDR2 is SVGAGI (reference sequence). The CDR3 contains 15 residues. Trimming took 5 bases from V and 1 from J; bases not matched to a gene: 2. The CDR3 is CASSNSGRNTGELFF. In nucleotides, the CDR3 is TGTGCCAGCAGTAATAGCGGGAGGAACACCGGGGAGCTGTTTTTT.

CDR3 region: CASSHLDREPQYGYTF. For the CDR3, the DNA is TGCGCCAGCAGCCACCTCGACAGGGAACCACAATATGGCTACACCTTC. V and J are TRBV4-1 and TRBJ1-2, with 7 bases aligning to TRBD1. This CDR3 spans 16 amino acids. The germline V gene encodes CDR1 MGHRA and CDR2 YSYEKL. V lost 3 bases and J lost 5; bases outside the gene matches: 12.

V gene TRBV18 combines with J gene TRBJ1-3, with TRBD1 matching 8 bases. The J segment lost 3 bases and the V segment lost 3 bases, leaving 1 base of the junction unmatched. The CDR3 consists of 14 residues. The germline CDR1 and CDR2 sequences are KGHSH and LQKENI. CDR3 region: CASSPDRVGNTIYF. CDR3 bases: TGTGCCAGCTCACCGGACAGGGTTGGAAACACCATATATTTT.

The rearrangement links TRBV29-1 to TRBJ1-2, with 8 bases fitting TRBD1. The CDR3 extends over 12 amino acids. Germline V lookup: CDR1 SQVTM, CDR2 ANQGSEA. V trimming: 8 bases; J trimming: 8 bases; junction bases outside the gene matches: 10. CDR3 amino acids: CSPDRGGEGYTF. The CDR3 DNA reads TGCAGCCCAGACAGGGGAGGTGAAGGCTACACCTTC.

V is TRBV9 and J is TRBJ1-2, with TRBD1 identical over 12 bases. V lost 3 bases, J lost 8 bases, and 14 bases stayed unmatched. Germline V gene lookup returns CDR1 SGDLS and CDR2 YYNGEE. The CDR3 consists of 17 residues. The CDR3 sequence is CASSDRGQGATREGYTF. Here the CDR3 DNA reads TGTGCCAGCAGCGACAGGGGACAGGGGGCTACCCGGGAAGGCTACACCTTC.

The chain links TRBV7-6 to TRBJ2-2; D uncertain. Germline CDR1 and CDR2: SGHVS and FNYEAQ. CDR3 length equals 16 residues. The V gene lost 2 bases and the J gene lost 1 base, with 11 bases spanning the gap. As DNA, the CDR3 is TGTGCCAGCAGCTTAAATTGGGCAGGGAACACCGGGGAGCTGTTTTTT. Residues: CASSLNWAGNTGELFF.

The gene calls are TRBV5-1 and TRBJ2-3, with D perhaps matching TRBD2 (5 bases). V dropped 6 bases and J dropped 4 bases, with 9 bases sitting between them. This CDR3 has 12 amino acids. From germline, CDR1 is SGHRS and CDR2 YFSETQ. CDR3 protein: CASTHGADTQYF. The CDR3 nucleotides read TGCGCCAGCACACACGGGGCAGATACGCAGTATTTT.

This rearrangement joins TRBV27 to TRBJ1-4; maybe TRBD1 (5 bases). The CDR3 has 15 amino acids. Germline CDR1 and CDR2: MNHEY and SMNVEV (reference sequence). V was shortened by 5 bases and J by 8 bases, with 18 bases between the two germline ends. In DNA, the CDR3 is TGTGCCAGCAGTCCGAACCTTGCGGGGGTCGAAAAACTGTTTTTT. This codes for CASSPNLAGVEKLFF. Together with reference TRBV27 and TRBJ1-4, the CDR3 gives the full variable domain: EAQVTQNPRYLITVTGKKLTVTCSQNMNHEYMSWYRQDPGLGLRQIYYSMNVEVTDKGDVPEGYKVSRKEKRNFPLILESPSPNQTSLYFCASSPNLAGVEKLFFGSGTQLSVL.

This clone is a singleton in its sample. The chain links TRBV6-1 to TRBJ2-7; D uncertain. CDR1 and CDR2 (germline): MNHNS, SASEGT. The ends were cut back, 4 bases at V and 7 bases at J, with 11 bases in the middle. This CDR3 has 12 residues. Written as DNA, the CDR3 is TGTGCCAGCAGTGCGGTCGTTCGGGAGCAGTACTTC. Translated, it gives CASSAVVREQYF.